This paragraph covers one T cell receptor (beta chain) sequence. The antigen is unknown. The V segment lost 1 base and the J segment 4 bases; nucleotides outside the gene matches: 3. Germline V gene sequence: CDR1 MNHNS, CDR2 SASEGT. There are 16 residues in the CDR3. Produced via immunoSEQ multiplex PCR; TCRdb's table is partial and in-frame only. The sample holds around 16,000 clones, roughly three quarters seen once. The data are from a study of somatic mutations in cytotoxic T cells in rheumatoid arthritis. Study-wide context: Blood (around 32 ml EDTA) from each patient was taken right after diagnosis, before any treatment. Whole-study results and caveats: A significant difference in CD8+ T-cell clonality was not found between rheumatoid arthritis patients and age-matched healthy controls.

The sequencing sample was made of CD8+ T cells sorted from blood. The genes are TRBV6-1 and TRBJ2-1; 11 nucleotides match TRBD2. This clonotype was obtained from an adult with rheumatoid arthritis. For the CDR3, the DNA is TGTGCCAGCAGTGAAGAGGGACTAGCGGTGTACAATGAGCAGTTCTTC. Translating it yields CASSEEGLAVYNEQFF.